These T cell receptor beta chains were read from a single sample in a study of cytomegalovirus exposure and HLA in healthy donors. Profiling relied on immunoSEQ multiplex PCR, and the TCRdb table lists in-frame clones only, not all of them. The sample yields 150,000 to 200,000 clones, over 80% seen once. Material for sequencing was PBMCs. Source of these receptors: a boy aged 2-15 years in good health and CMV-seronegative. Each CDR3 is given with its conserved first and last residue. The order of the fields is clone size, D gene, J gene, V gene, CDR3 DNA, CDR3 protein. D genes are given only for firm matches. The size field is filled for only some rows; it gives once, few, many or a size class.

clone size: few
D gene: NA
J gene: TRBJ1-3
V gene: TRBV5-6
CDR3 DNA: TGTGCCAGCCACAGGATAAACTCTGGAAACACCATATATTTT
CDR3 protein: CASHRINSGNTIYF

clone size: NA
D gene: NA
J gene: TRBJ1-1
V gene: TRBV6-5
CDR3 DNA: TGTGCCAGCACCCCCATCACAATGAACACTGAAGCTTTCTTT
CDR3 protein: CASTPITMNTEAFF

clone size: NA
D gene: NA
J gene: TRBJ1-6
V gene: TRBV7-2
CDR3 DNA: TGTGCCAGCAGCTTAGTAGGAACAGGGACGAATTCACCCCTCCACTTT
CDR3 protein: CASSLVGTGTNSPLHF

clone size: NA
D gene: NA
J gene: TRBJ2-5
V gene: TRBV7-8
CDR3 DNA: TGTGCCAGCAGACCCGGAACGGGGGGCTTCGGAGAGACCCAGTACTTC
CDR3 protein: CASRPGTGGFGETQYF

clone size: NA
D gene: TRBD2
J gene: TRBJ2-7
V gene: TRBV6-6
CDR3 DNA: TGTGCCAGCAGTCCTAGCGGGAGGGCTTCGTACGAGCAGTACTTC
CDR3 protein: CASSPSGRASYEQYF

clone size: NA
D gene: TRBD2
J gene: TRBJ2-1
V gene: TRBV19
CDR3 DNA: TGTGCCAGTAGCGACTTGCGTAGCGGGAGGGCCTACAATGAGCAGTTCTTC
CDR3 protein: CASSDLRSGRAYNEQFF

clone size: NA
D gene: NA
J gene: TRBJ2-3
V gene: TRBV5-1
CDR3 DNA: TGCGCCAGCAGCTTGAGCTCGATCACAGATACGCAGTATTTT
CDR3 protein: CASSLSSITDTQYF

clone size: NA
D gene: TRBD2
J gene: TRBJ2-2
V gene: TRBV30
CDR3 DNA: TGTGCCTGGAGATTTTCCATAGCGGGACTCAACACCGGGGAGCTGTTTTTT
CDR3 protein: CAWRFSIAGLNTGELFF

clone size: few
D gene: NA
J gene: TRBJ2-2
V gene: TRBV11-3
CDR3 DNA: TGTGCCAGCAGCTTAAGTTCGCAGGGTGCCGGGGAGCTGTTTTTT
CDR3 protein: CASSLSSQGAGELFF

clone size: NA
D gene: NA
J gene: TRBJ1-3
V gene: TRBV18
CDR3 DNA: TGTGCCAGCTCACCAAGAGGAGATGGAAACACCATATATTTT
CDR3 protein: CASSPRGDGNTIYF

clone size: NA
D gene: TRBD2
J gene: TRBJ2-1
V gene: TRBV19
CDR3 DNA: TGTGCCAGTAGTATAGAGAGCGGGGGGCCCAAGTTCAATGAGCAGTTCTTC
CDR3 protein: CASSIESGGPKFNEQFF

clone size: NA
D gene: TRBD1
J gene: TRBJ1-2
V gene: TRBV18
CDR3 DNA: TGTGCCAGCTCACCACCGTACAGGGGGCAAGGCTATGGCTACACCTTC
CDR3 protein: CASSPPYRGQGYGYTF

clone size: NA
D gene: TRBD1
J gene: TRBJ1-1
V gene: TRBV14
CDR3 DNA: TGTGCCAGCAGCCAAGGACAGGGTAGGAACACTGAAGCTTTCTTT
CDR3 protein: CASSQGQGRNTEAFF

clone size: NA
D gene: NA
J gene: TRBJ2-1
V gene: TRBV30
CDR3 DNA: TGTGCCTGGGCTGACTATGGTCGTTTCCCTTACAATGAGCAGTTCTTC
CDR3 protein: CAWADYGRFPYNEQFF

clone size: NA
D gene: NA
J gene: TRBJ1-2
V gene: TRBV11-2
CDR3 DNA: TGTGCCAGCAGCTTAGGGGCCGTGGATTATGGCTACACCTTC
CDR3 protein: CASSLGAVDYGYTF

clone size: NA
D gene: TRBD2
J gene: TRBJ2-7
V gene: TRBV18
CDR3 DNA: TGTGCCAGCTCACCACGGAGCGGGAGGGACGAGCAGTACTTC
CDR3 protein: CASSPRSGRDEQYF

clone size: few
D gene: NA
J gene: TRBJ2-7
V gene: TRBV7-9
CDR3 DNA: TGTGCCAGCAGTTCCTTCCGGGACACCAACTACGAGCAGTACTTC
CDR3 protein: CASSSFRDTNYEQYF

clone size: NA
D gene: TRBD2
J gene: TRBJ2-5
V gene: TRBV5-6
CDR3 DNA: TGTGCCAGCAGCTTGGGGCGGGGGGCCCAAGAGACCCAGTACTTC
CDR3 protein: CASSLGRGAQETQYF

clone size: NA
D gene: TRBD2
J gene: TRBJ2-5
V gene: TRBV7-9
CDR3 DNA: TGTGCCAGCAGCTATACTAGCGGGAGAGAAAAGACCCAGTACTTC
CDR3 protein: CASSYTSGREKTQYF

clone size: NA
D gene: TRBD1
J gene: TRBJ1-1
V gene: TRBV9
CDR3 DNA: TGTGCCAGCAGCTCGACAGGGCAAGGGTTGGACACTGAAGCTTTCTTT
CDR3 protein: CASSSTGQGLDTEAFF

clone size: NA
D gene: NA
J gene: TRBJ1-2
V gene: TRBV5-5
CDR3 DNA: TGTGCCAGCAGCCGGGGTTGGGACTATGGCTACACCTTC
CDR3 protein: CASSRGWDYGYTF

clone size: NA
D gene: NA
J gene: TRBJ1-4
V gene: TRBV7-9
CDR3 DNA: TGTGCCAGCAGCTGGGGGGGGACTAATGAAAAACTGTTTTTT
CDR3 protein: CASSWGGTNEKLFF

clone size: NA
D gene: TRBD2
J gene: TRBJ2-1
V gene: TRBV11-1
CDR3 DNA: TGTGCCAGCAGCGCGCGTGGGACTAGTCAGTTCTTC
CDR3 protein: CASSARGTSQFF

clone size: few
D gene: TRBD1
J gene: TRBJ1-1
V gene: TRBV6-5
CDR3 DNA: TGTGCCAGCAGTCACAGGGGAAACACTGAAGCTTTCTTT
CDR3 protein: CASSHRGNTEAFF

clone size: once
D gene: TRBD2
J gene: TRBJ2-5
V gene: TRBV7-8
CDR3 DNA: TGTGCCAGCAGCTTAGGGGGGGGGACCCAGTACTTC
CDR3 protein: CASSLGGGTQYF

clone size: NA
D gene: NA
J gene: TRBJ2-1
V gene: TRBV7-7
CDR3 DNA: TGTGCCAGCAGCTTAGCGGGAGGTGAGCAGTTCTTC
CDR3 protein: CASSLAGGEQFF

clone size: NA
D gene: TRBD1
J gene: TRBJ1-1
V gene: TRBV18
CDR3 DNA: TGTGCCAGCTCACCACCGACGACAGGGGGCAGTGAAGCTTTCTTT
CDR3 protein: CASSPPTTGGSEAFF

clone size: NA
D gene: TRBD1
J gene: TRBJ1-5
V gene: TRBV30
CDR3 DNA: TGTGCCTGGAGTCGGGGTTCCGGACAGGGGTTAAATCAGCCCCAGCATTTT
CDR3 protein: CAWSRGSGQGLNQPQHF

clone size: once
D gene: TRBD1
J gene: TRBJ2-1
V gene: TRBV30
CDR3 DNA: TGTGCCTGGAGAGCAGGGGGCTATGAGCAGTTCTTC
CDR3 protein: CAWRAGGYEQFF

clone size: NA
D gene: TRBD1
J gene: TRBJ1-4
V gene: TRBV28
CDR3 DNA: TGTGCCAGCAGTTTCACTCGACAGGGACGAAATGAAAAACTGTTTTTT
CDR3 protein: CASSFTRQGRNEKLFF

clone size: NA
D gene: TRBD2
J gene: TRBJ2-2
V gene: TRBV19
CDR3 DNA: TGTGCCAGTAGCCCGGGGGGACTAGCGGGGGCCGGGGAGCTGTTTTTT
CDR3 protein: CASSPGGLAGAGELFF

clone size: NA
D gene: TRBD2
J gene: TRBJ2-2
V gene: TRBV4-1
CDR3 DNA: TGCGCCAGCAGCCAAGAGGCCTACGGGGGGGCGAGAACCGGGGAGCTGTTTTTT
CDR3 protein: CASSQEAYGGARTGELFF

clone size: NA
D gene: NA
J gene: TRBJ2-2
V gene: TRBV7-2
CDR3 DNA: TGTGCCAGCAGCTACGAGGCCGGGGAGCTGTTTTTT
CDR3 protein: CASSYEAGELFF

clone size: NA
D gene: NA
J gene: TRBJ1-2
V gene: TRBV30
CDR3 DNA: TGTGCCTGGAGTGTCTTGGACCGGGGGGGCTACACCTTC
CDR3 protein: CAWSVLDRGGYTF

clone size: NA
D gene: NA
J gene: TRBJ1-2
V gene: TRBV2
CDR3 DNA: TGTGCCAGCAGTGGGGGGGAAGGCTACACCTTC
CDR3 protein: CASSGGEGYTF

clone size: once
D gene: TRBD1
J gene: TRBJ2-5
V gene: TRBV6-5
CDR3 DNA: TGTGCCAGCAGTTCCGGACAGGTCCACCAAGAGACCCAGTACTTC
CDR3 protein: CASSSGQVHQETQYF

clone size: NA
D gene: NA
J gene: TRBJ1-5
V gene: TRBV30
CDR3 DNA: TGTGCCTGGAGCTCCCTCTCTAGCAATCAGCCCCAGCATTTT
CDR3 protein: CAWSSLSSNQPQHF

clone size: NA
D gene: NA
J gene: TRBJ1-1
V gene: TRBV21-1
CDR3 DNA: TGTGCCAGGACAGTATATGAAGCTTTCTTT
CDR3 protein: CARTVYEAFF

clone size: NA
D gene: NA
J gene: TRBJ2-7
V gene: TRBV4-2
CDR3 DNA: TGTGCCAGCAGCCATAAGAAGGAGGGGAGAGGGGTCGAGCAGTACTTC
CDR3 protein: CASSHKKEGRGVEQYF